This TCR beta chain was sequenced for a study of spatial heterogeneity in lung cancer. As for the study in general: Detected sequences consistently included more beta-chain ones than alpha-chain ones. For tumor regions, TCR transcript counts showed a strong correlation with a T cell module score derived from matched bulk RNA-seq.

Study-level points and caveats: Expanded alpha and beta TCR counts within tumors tracked tumor mutation counts.

Noted time point: sample taken at primary tumor resection. Sequencing covered unsorted whole RNA taken from tumor, nontumor lung or frozen PBMC. Individual TCR cDNA molecules each bore their own unique molecular identifier. TCRdb reprocessed the 5' RACE reads via MiXCR and lists one record per CDR3 protein. The sample holds about 14,000 distinct CDR3 sequences, about 5.4% seen once. This clonotype was seen many times. Antigen specificity is unknown. This clonotype was obtained from a female donor with early-stage non-small cell lung cancer. Sequences were derived from lung tumor tissue, sampled at surgery.

The CDR3 bases are TGTGCCAGCAGCCCCGTAGGGGGGGCAAGGGTCTATGGCTACACCTTC. It specifies CASSPVGGARVYGYTF. The chain recombines TRBV7-9 with TRBJ1-2; tentative D call: TRBD1 (6 bases). The germline CDR1 and CDR2 sequences are SEHNR and FQNEAQ (reference sequence). V was pared by 5 bases and J by 4 bases, with 20 bases between. CDR3 length equals 16 residues.